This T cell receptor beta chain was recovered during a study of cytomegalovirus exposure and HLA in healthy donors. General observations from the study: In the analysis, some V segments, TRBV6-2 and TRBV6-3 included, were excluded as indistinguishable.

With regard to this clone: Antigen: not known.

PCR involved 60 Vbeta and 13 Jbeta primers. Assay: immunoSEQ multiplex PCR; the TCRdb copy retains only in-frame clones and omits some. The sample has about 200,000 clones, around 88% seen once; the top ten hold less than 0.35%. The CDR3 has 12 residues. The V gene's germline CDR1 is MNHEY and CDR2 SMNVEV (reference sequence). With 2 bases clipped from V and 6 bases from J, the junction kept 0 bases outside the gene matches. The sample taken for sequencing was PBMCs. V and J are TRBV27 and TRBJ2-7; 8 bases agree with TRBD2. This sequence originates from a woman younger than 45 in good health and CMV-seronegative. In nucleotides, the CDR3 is TGTGCCAGCAGTTTAGCGGGAGGCGAGCAGTACTTC. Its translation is CASSLAGGEQYF.